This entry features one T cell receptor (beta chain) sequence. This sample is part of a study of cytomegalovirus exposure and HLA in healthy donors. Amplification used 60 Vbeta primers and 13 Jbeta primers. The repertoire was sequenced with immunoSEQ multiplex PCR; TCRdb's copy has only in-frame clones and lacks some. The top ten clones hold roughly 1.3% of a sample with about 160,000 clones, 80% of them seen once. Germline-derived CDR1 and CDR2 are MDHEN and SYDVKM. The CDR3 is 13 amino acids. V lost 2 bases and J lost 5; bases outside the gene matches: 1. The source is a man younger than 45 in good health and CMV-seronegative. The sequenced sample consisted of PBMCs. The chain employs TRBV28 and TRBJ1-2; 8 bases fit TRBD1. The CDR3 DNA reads TGTGCCAGCAGTTTAACAGGGGGGTATGGCTACACCTTC. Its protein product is CASSLTGGYGYTF.